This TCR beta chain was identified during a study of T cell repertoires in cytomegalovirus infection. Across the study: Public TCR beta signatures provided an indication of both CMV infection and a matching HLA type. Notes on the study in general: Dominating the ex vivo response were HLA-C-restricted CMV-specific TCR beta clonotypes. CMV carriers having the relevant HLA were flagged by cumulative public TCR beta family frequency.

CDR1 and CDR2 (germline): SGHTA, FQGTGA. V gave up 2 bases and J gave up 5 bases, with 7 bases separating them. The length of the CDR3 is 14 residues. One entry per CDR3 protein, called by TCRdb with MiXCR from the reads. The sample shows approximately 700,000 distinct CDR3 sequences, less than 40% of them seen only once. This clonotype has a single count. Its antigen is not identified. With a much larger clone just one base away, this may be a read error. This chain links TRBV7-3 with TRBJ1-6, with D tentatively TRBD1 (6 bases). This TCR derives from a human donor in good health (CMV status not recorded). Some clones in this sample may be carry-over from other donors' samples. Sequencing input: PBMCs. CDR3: CASSLQGHNSPLHF. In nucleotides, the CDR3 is TGTGCCAGCAGCTTACAGGGGCATAATTCACCCCTCCACTTT.